The entry that follows covers one TCR beta chain sequence. The antigen remains unidentified. The time point: persistent/refractory GD, antithyroid drugs over 5 years with positive TRAb. RNA from PBMCs was the source of the TCR library. This record comes from a study of regulatory T cells in long-lasting Graves disease. Looking at the study overall: Persistent Graves' disease meant over 5 years of antithyroid drugs with positive TSH receptor antibodies.

General study results and limits: A greater number of public clonotypes (approximately 2,500) was shared by persistent patients than by new patients (around 960). Persistent disease exhibited a predilection for TRBV28, TRBJ1-2 and TRBJ2-5.

Libraries of TCR beta came from iRepertoire HTBI primers plus Arm-PCR of CDR3 regions. TCRdb reprocessed the multiplex PCR reads with MiXCR, giving one entry per CDR3 protein. Here the sample spans around 500,000 distinct CDR3 sequences, around 20% being singletons. The germline CDR1 and CDR2 sequences are SGHTA and FQGNSA. Trimming removed 2 bases at V and 0 bases at J, with 8 bases between. This CDR3 contains 14 residues. The chain is built from TRBV7-2 and TRBJ2-7, with TRBD2 as a possible D gene (6 bases). This receptor was identified in a female donor with Graves disease. The input for sequencing was peripheral blood mononuclear cells (PBMCs), taken when the disease was refractory, from a patient treated with antithyroid drugs. CDR3 loop: CASSLLATSYEQYF. The CDR3 bases are TGTGCCAGCAGCTTACTAGCGACCTCCTACGAGCAGTACTTC. Variable domain in full (rest from reference TRBV7-2 and TRBJ2-7): GAGVSQSPSNKVTEKGKDVELRCDPISGHTALYWYRQSLGQGLEFLIYFQGNSAPDKSGLPSDRFSAERTGGSVSTLTIQRTQQEDSAVYLCASSLLATSYEQYFGPGTRLTVT.